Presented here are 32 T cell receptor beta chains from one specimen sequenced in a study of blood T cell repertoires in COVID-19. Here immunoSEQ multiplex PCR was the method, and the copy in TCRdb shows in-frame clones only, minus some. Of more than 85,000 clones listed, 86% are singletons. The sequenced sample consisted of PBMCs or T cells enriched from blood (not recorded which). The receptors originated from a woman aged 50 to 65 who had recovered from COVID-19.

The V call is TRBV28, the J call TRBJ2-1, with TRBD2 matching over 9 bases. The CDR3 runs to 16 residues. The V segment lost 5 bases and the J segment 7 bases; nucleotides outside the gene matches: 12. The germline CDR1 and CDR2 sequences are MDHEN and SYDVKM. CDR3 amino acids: CASSQMRGRASNEQFF. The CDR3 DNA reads TGTGCCAGCAGTCAGATGCGCGGGAGGGCCTCTAATGAGCAGTTCTTC.

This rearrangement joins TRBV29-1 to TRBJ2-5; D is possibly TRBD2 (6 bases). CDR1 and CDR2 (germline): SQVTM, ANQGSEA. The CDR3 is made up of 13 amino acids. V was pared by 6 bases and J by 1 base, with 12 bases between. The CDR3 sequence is CSVGGTLQETQYF. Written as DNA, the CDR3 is TGCAGCGTGGGTGGGACTCTCCAAGAGACCCAGTACTTC. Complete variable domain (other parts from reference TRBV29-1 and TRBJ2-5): SAVISQKPSRDICQRGTSLTIQCQVDSQVTMMFWYRQQPGQSLTLIATANQGSEATYESGFVIDKFPISRPNLTFSTLTVSNMSPEDSSIYLCSVGGTLQETQYFGPGTRLLVL.

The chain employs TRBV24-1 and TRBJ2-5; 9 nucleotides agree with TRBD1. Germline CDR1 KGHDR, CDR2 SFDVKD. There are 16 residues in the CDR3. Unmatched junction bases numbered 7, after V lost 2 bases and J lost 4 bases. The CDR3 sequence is CATSDSRDRAGETQYF. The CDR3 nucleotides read TGTGCCACCAGTGATTCGCGGGACAGGGCAGGAGAGACCCAGTACTTC.

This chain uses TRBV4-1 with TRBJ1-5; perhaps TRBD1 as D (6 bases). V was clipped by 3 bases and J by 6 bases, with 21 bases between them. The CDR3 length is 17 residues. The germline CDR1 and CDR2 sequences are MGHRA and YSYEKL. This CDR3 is CASSHFSGAGQPQPQHF. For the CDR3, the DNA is TGCGCCAGCAGCCATTTTTCAGGGGCAGGGCAGCCTCAGCCCCAGCATTTT.

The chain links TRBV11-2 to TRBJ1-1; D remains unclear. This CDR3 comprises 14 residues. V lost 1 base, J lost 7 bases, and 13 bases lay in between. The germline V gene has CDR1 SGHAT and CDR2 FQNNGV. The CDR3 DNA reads TGTGCCAGCAGCTTAGCGATAACGGTCAATGAAGCTTTCTTT. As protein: CASSLAITVNEAFF.

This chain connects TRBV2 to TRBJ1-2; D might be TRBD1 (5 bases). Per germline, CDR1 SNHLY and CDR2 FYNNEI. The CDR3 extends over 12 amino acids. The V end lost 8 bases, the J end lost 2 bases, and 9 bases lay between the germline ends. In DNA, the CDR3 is TGTGCCAGCGGAAACAGGAACTATGGCTACACCTTC. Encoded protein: CASGNRNYGYTF. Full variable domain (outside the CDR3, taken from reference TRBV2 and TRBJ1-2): EPEVTQTPSHQVTQMGQEVILRCVPISNHLYFYWYRQILGQKVEFLVSFYNNEISEKSEIFDDQFSVERPDGSNFTLKIRSTKLEDSAMYFCASGNRNYGYTFGSGTRLTVV.

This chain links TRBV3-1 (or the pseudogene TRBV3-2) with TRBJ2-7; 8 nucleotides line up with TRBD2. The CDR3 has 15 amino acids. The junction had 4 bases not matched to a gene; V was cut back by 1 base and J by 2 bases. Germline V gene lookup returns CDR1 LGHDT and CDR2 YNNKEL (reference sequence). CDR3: CASSQGPAGAYEQYF. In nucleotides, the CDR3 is TGTGCCAGCAGCCAAGGACCAGCGGGGGCCTACGAGCAGTACTTC.

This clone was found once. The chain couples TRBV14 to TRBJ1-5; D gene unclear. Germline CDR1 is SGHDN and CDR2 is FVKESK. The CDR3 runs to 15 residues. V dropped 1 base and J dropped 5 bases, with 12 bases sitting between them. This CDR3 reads CASSQGPGGYQPQHF. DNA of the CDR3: TGTGCCAGCAGCCAAGGGCCAGGTGGTTATCAGCCCCAGCATTTT.

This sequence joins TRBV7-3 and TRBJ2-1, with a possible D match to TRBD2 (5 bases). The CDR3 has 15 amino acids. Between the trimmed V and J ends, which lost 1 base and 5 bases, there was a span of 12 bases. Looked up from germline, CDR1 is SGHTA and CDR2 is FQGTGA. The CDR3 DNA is TGTGCCAGCAGCTTAATAGCGACTTTCGACAATGAGCAGTTCTTC. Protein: CASSLIATFDNEQFF.

CDR3 DNA: TGTGCCAGCAGCCCCAGGACAGCAATGAACACTGAAGCTTTCTTT. This gives the protein CASSPRTAMNTEAFF. The chain uses TRBV11-2 and TRBJ1-1; D perhaps matches TRBD1 (6 bases). This CDR3 has 15 residues. Germline-derived CDR1 and CDR2 are SGHAT and FQNNGV. V lost 5 bases, J lost 0 bases, and 13 bases lay in between.

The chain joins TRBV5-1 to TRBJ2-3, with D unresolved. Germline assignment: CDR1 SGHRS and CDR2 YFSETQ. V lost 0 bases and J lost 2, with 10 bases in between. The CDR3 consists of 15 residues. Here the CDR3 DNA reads TGCGCCAGCAGCTTGGCTGTAGCACACACAGATACGCAGTATTTT. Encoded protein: CASSLAVAHTDTQYF.

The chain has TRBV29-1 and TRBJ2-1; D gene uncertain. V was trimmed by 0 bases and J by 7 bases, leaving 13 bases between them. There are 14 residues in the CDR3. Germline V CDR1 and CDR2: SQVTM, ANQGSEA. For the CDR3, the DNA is TGCAGCGTTGAAGACCTGGGCATTGTGAATGAGCAGTTCTTC. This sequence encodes CSVEDLGIVNEQFF.

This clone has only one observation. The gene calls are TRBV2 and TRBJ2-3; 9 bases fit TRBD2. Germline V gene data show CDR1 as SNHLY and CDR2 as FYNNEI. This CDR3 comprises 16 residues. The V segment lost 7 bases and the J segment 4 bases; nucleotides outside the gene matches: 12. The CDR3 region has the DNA TGTGCCAGCACCCCCACTGGACTAGCGTTCCCAGATACGCAGTATTTT. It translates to CASTPTGLAFPDTQYF.

The CDR3 sequence: CASRSPPNEKLFF. The CDR3 DNA sequence: TGTGCCAGTAGAAGCCCGCCGAATGAAAAACTGTTTTTT. The chain links TRBV19 to TRBJ1-4; D is undetermined. The CDR3 contains 13 residues. Germline lookup yields CDR1 LNHDA and CDR2 SQIVND (reference sequence). Between the trimmed V and J ends, which lost 6 bases and 5 bases, there was a span of 10 bases.

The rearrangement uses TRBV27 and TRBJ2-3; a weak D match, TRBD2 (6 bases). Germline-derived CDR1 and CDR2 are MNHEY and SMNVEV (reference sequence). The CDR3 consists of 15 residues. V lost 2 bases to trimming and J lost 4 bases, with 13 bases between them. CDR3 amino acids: CASSLSGGVADTQYF. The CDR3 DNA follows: TGTGCCAGCAGTTTAAGCGGAGGGGTGGCAGATACGCAGTATTTT.

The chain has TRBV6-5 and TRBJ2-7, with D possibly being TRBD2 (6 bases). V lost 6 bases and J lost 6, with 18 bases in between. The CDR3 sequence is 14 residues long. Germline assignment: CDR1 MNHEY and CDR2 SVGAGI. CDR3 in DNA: TGTGCCAGCAGGGGTATAGCGGCATTGGGCGAGCAGTACTTC. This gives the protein CASRGIAALGEQYF.

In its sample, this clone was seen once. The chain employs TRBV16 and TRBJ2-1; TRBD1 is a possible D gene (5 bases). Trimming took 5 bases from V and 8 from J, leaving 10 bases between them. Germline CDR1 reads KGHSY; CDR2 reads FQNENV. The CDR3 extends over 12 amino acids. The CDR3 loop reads CASSWTRDEQFF. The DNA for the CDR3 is TGTGCCAGCAGCTGGACCAGGGATGAGCAGTTCTTC.

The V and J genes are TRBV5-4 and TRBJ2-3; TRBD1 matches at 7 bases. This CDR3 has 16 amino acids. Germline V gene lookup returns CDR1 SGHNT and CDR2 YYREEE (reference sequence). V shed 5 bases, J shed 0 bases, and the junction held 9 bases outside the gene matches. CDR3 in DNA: TGTGCCAGCAGGGACGGGACAGTCGCTAGCACAGATACGCAGTATTTT. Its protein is CASRDGTVASTDTQYF.

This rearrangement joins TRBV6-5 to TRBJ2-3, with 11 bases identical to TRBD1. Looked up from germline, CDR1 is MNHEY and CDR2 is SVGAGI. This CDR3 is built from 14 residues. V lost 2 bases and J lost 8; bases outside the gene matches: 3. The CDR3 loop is CASSYMGQGGTQYF. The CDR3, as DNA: TGTGCCAGCAGTTACATGGGACAGGGGGGTACGCAGTATTTT.

The CDR3 sequence: CASSLDVYSMNTEAFF. For the CDR3, the DNA is TGTGCCAGCAGCTTAGATGTCTACTCTATGAACACTGAAGCTTTCTTT. J is TRBJ1-1 and V is TRBV11-2, with D unclear. CDR1 and CDR2 from the germline V gene are SGHAT and FQNNGV. V was clipped by 0 bases and J by 0 bases, with 11 bases between them. The CDR3 is made up of 16 amino acids.

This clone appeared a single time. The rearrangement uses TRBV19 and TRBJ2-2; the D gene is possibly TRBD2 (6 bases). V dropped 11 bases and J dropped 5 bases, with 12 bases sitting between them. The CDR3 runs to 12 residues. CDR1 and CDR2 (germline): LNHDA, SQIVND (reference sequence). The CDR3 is CACGEVTGELFF. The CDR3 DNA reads TGTGCCTGTGGGGAGGTAACCGGGGAGCTGTTTTTT.

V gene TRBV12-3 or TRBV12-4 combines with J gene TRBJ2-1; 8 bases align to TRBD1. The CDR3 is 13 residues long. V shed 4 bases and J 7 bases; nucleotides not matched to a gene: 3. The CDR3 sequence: CASSYDRGNEQFF. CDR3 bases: TGTGCCAGCAGTTACGACAGGGGAAATGAGCAGTTCTTC.

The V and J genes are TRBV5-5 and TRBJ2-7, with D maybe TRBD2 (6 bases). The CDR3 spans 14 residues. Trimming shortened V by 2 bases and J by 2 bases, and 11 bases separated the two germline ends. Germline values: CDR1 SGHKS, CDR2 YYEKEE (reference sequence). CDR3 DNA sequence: TGTGCCAGCAGCTTAGGGACTTTCACCTACGAGCAGTACTTC. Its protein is CASSLGTFTYEQYF.

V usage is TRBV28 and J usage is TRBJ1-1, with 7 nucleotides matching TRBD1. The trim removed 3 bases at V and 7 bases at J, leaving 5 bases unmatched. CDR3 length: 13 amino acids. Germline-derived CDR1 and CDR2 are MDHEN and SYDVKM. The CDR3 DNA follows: TGTGCCAGCAGTTTTAGGGGGCCTAATGAAGCTTTCTTT. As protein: CASSFRGPNEAFF. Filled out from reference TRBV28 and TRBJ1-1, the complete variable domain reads DVKVTQSSRYLVKRTGEKVFLECVQDMDHENMFWYRQDPGLGLRLIYFSYDVKMKEKGDIPEGYSVSREKKERFSLILESASTNQTSMYLCASSFRGPNEAFFGQGTRLTVV.

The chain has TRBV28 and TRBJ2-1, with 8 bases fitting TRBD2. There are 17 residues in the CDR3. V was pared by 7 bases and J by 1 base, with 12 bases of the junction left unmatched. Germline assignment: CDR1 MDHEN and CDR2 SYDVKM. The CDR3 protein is CASTSLAGGGSYNEQFF. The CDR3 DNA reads TGTGCCAGCACCTCGCTAGCGGGCGGAGGTTCCTACAATGAGCAGTTCTTC.

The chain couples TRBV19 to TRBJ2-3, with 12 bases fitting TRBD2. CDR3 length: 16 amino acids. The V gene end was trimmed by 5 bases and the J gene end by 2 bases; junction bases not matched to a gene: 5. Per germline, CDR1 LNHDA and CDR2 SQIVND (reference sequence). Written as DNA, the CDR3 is TGTGCCAGTAGTGTACTAGCGGGGGGCGCCACAGATACGCAGTATTTT. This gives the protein CASSVLAGGATDTQYF. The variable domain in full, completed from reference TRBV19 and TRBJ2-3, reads DGGITQSPKYLFRKEGQNVTLSCEQNLNHDAMYWYRQDPGQGLRLIYYSQIVNDFQKGDIAEGYSVSREKKESFPLTVTSAQKNPTAFYLCASSVLAGGATDTQYFGPGTRLTVL.

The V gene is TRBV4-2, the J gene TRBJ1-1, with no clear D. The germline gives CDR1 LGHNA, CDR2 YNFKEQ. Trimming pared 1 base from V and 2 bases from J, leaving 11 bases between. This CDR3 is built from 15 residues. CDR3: CASSQVSEYNTEAFF. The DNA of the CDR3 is TGTGCCAGCAGCCAAGTCAGCGAATATAACACTGAAGCTTTCTTT.

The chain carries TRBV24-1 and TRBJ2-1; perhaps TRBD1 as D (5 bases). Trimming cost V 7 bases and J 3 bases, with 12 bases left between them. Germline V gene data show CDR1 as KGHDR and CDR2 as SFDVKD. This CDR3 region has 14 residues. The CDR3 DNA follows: TGTGCCACCAGCTACAGGTCAGGCTACAATGAGCAGTTCTTC. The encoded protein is CATSYRSGYNEQFF.

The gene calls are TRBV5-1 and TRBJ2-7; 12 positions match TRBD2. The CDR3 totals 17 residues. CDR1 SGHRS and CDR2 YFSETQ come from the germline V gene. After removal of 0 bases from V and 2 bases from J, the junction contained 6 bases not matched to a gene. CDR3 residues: CASSLGLAGAGAYEQYF. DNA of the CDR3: TGCGCCAGCAGCTTGGGACTAGCGGGAGCCGGGGCCTACGAGCAGTACTTC.

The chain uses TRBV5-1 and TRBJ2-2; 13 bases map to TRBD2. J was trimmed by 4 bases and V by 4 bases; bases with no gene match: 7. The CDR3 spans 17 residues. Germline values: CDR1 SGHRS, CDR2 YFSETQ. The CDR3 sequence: CASSLRTSGSGTGELFF. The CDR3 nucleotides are TGCGCCAGCAGCCTCAGGACTAGCGGGAGTGGCACCGGGGAGCTGTTTTTT. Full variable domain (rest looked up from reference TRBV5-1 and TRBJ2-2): KAGVTQTPRYLIKTRGQQVTLSCSPISGHRSVSWYQQTPGQGLQFLFEYFSETQRNKGNFPGRFSGRQFSNSRSEMNVSTLELGDSALYLCASSLRTSGSGTGELFFGEGSRLTVL.

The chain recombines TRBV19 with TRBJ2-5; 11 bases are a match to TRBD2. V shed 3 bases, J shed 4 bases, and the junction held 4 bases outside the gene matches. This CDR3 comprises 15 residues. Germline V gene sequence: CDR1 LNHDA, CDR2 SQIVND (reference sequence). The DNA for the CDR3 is TGTGCCAGTAGTATTAGCGGGGGGGCTGCAGAGACCCAGTACTTC. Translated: CASSISGGAAETQYF.

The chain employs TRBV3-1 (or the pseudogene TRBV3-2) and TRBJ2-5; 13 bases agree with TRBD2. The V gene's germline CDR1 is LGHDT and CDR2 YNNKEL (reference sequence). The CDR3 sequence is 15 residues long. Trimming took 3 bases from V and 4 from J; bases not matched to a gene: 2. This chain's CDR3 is CASSQGTSGVETQYF. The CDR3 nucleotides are TGTGCCAGCAGCCAGGGGACTAGCGGGGTAGAGACCCAGTACTTC.